This T cell receptor (beta chain) was documented in a study of vaccination and CD4 T cells after COVID-19. A few counts support this clonotype. The antigen is not known. In germline, CDR1 is LNHDA, CDR2 SQIVND (reference sequence). V dropped 3 bases and J dropped 0 bases, with 11 bases sitting between them. The CDR3 contains 15 residues. Treatment in this sample: roughly 10-day PBMC culture with coronavirus spike peptide pools or control peptides (ViraFEST assay). The assay that was used to sequence DNA from cultured CD4+ T cells was the Oncomine TCR Beta short-read assay. TCRdb ran MiXCR on the PCR reads and lists one entry per CDR3 protein. The sample has some 20,000 distinct CDR3 sequences; 60% are singletons.

J is TRBJ1-2 and V is TRBV19, with D perhaps matching TRBD1 (6 bases). The sample in question was CD4+ T cells from blood, cultured in vitro, obtained after SARS-CoV-2 vaccination. The clonotype originates from a human donor who had recovered from COVID-19. CDR3 protein: CASSMSGQTNYGYTF. As DNA, the CDR3 is TGTGCCAGTAGTATGTCAGGACAGACTAACTATGGCTACACCTTC.